This entry lists 22 T cell receptor beta chains sequenced from one sample in a study of PD-1 blockade in classical Hodgkin lymphoma. As for time point: cycle 4 day 1 (C4D1), after less than 7 weeks of nivolumab. All patients experienced relapse after autologous stem cell transplantation, and brentuximab vedotin exposure was variable. The data were produced by immunoSEQ multiplex PCR, yet TCRdb's version contains in-frame clones alone and is incomplete. The profile shows about 7,900 clones, around 82% of them singletons. The material was peripheral blood mononuclear cells (PBMCs), obtained before the fourth cycle of nivolumab. These receptors all come from a human donor with classical Hodgkin lymphoma.

The chain has TRBV10-2 and TRBJ2-5, with D hard to call. With 9 bases removed from V and 2 bases from J, the gap between germline ends came to 16 bases. The germline CDR1 and CDR2 sequences are WSHSY and SAAADI. This CDR3 spans 14 amino acids. DNA of the CDR3: TGCGCCAGTCCTTTCGAGGTATCGCAAGAGACCCAGTACTTC. Protein: CASPFEVSQETQYF.

The V and J genes are TRBV2 and TRBJ2-7; 13 nucleotides agree with TRBD2. The CDR3 runs to 15 residues. Germline V CDR1 and CDR2: SNHLY, FYNNEI. V lost 4 bases to trimming and J lost 3 bases; unmatched junction nucleotides: 3. The CDR3 spells CASSATSGGVYEQYF. The CDR3 DNA sequence: TGTGCCAGCAGTGCTACTAGCGGGGGGGTCTACGAGCAGTACTTC. Based on the CDR3 plus reference TRBV2 and TRBJ2-7, the full variable domain is EPEVTQTPSHQVTQMGQEVILRCVPISNHLYFYWYRQILGQKVEFLVSFYNNEISEKSEIFDDQFSVERPDGSNFTLKIRSTKLEDSAMYFCASSATSGGVYEQYFGPGTRLTVT.

This rearrangement joins TRBV10-3 to TRBJ2-7, with D possibly matching TRBD1 (5 bases). V was pared by 0 bases and J by 12 bases, with 12 bases between. The CDR3 runs 12 residues. Germline CDR1 is ENHRY and CDR2 is SYGVKD. CDR3 in DNA: TGTGCCATCAGTGAGTCGATGGGGCCGAGGTACTTC. As protein: CAISESMGPRYF.

J is TRBJ2-3 and V is TRBV7-2; D remains unclear. V lost 4 bases and J lost 3, with 2 bases in between. Looked up from germline, CDR1 is SGHTA and CDR2 is FQGNSA. The CDR3 consists of 11 residues. CDR3 DNA: TGTGCCAGCAGCTATACAGATACGCAGTATTTT. It codes for CASSYTDTQYF.

This sequence joins TRBV2 and TRBJ1-2; 10 bases match TRBD1. The CDR3 length is 15 residues. V lost 5 bases, J lost 3 bases, and 6 bases stayed unmatched. The germline gives CDR1 SNHLY, CDR2 FYNNEI. As DNA, the CDR3 is TGTGCCAGCAGTAGGGACAGGGGTCGAGACTATGGCTACACCTTC. The encoded protein is CASSRDRGRDYGYTF.

In its sample, this clone was seen a few times. The chain links TRBV27 to TRBJ2-7, with 10 bases that match TRBD1. Germline loops: CDR1 MNHEY, CDR2 SMNVEV (reference sequence). Trimming at V came to 5 bases and at J to 3 bases, leaving 7 bases not matched to a gene. This CDR3 region has 15 residues. The DNA for the CDR3 is TGTGCCAGCAGTCCGACCGGGACAGGGGTCTACGAGCAGTACTTC. Its translation: CASSPTGTGVYEQYF.

This chain links TRBV4-2 with TRBJ2-5; TRBD2 is a possible D gene (5 bases). The ends were cut back, 1 base at V and 8 bases at J, with 11 bases in the middle. CDR1 and CDR2 (germline): LGHNA, YNFKEQ. The length of the CDR3 is 13 residues. In DNA, the CDR3 is TGTGCCAGCAGCCAAGTTGTAGGGAGAACCCAGTACTTC. Residues: CASSQVVGRTQYF.

A single count supports this clone. The rearrangement joins TRBV19 to TRBJ2-3; 11 bases align to TRBD2. This CDR3 spans 18 amino acids. CDR1 LNHDA and CDR2 SQIVND come from the germline V gene (reference sequence). J lost 2 bases, V lost 3 bases, and 10 bases had no gene match. Here the CDR3 DNA reads TGTGCCAGTAGTATCGGGGCAACTAGCGGGAGTCCCACAGATACGCAGTATTTT. Its protein product is CASSIGATSGSPTDTQYF.

The CDR3 region has the DNA TGTGCCAGCAGCCGGGCGGGACTAGCGGGGAATTACTTC. As protein: CASSRAGLAGNYF. The chain combines TRBV5-4 with TRBJ2-7; 13 nucleotides agree with TRBD2. CDR1 SGHNT and CDR2 YYREEE come from the germline V gene (reference sequence). CDR3 length: 13 amino acids. V was clipped by 4 bases and J by 13 bases; unmatched bases: 8.

CDR3 nucleotides: TGTGCCAGCAGTTACCCCCGGACAGGGGGGAATTCACCCCTCCACTTT. As protein: CASSYPRTGGNSPLHF. V gene TRBV6-6 combines with J gene TRBJ1-6; 10 bases align to TRBD1. CDR3 length equals 16 residues. V gave up 2 bases and J gave up 7 bases; unmatched junction bases: 5. Germline V lookup: CDR1 MNHNY, CDR2 SVGAGI (reference sequence).

V is TRBV5-1 and J is TRBJ1-4, with D unresolved. Trimming left V 4 bases short and J 8 bases short, with 18 bases between. Germline CDR1 SGHRS, CDR2 YFSETQ. This CDR3 spans 15 amino acids. The CDR3 loop is CASSLSRQRREKLFF. The DNA of the CDR3 is TGCGCCAGCAGCCTTAGCCGGCAAAGGCGGGAAAAACTGTTTTTT.

The chain recombines TRBV14 with TRBJ1-2; D is undetermined. The V end lost 0 bases, the J end lost 3 bases, and 8 bases lay between the germline ends. The germline V gene encodes CDR1 SGHDN and CDR2 FVKESK. CDR3 length equals 14 residues. This chain's CDR3 is CASSQDQRDYGYTF. CDR3 nucleotide sequence: TGTGCCAGCAGCCAAGATCAGAGGGACTATGGCTACACCTTC.

The V and J genes are TRBV20-1 and TRBJ1-1; D is uncertain. The CDR3 length is 10 residues. Per germline, CDR1 DFQATT and CDR2 SNEGSKA (reference sequence). Trimming cost V 3 bases and J 7 bases, with 6 bases left between them. The CDR3 DNA is TGCAGTGCTAGTCGTGGTGAAGCTTTCTTT. Translation: CSASRGEAFF.

In its sample, this clone was seen a few times. The J gene is TRBJ2-6, the V gene TRBV29-1, with D unclear. This CDR3 has 15 residues. V lost 1 base, J lost 0 bases, and 7 bases lay in between. The V gene's germline CDR1 is SQVTM and CDR2 ANQGSEA. The CDR3 is CSVEGQASGANVLTF. The CDR3 region has the DNA TGCAGCGTTGAAGGTCAGGCCTCTGGGGCCAACGTCCTGACTTTC.

The chain employs TRBV6-5 and TRBJ2-3; TRBD2 agrees at 11 bases. CDR1 MNHEY and CDR2 SVGAGI come from the germline V gene. CDR3 length equals 15 residues. V lost 0 bases and J lost 5; bases outside the gene matches: 1. CDR3 sequence (DNA): TGTGCCAGCAGTTACTCTGGGACTAGCGGAGATACGCAGTATTTT. It encodes CASSYSGTSGDTQYF.

In DNA, the CDR3 is TGCGCCAGCAGCCCAACGGCCAGTTCAAATGAAAAACTGTTTTTT. It is translated as CASSPTASSNEKLFF. The chain couples TRBV5-1 to TRBJ1-4; no clear D. V lost 4 bases and J lost 5, with 15 bases in between. The CDR3 runs to 15 residues. Germline V gene sequence: CDR1 SGHRS, CDR2 YFSETQ.

This clone was picked up one time. V gene TRBV5-1 combines with J gene TRBJ2-3; D perhaps matches TRBD2 (5 bases). The V gene's germline CDR1 is SGHRS and CDR2 YFSETQ. This CDR3 has 15 amino acids. Deletions cut 4 bases from V and 2 bases from J, with 14 bases between. CDR3 coding DNA: TGCGCCAGCAGCGGGAGAATCCTAAACACAGATACGCAGTATTTT. As protein: CASSGRILNTDTQYF.

This clone was counted a single time. The chain carries TRBV6-5 and TRBJ1-2; possible D gene TRBD1, 6 bases. The CDR3 totals 16 residues. Germline-derived CDR1 and CDR2 are MNHEY and SVGAGI. Trimming took 4 bases from V and 4 from J, leaving 19 bases between them. This CDR3 is CASSFRGGRYSYGYTF. CDR3 nucleotide sequence: TGTGCCAGCAGTTTTAGGGGGGGCCGGTATAGCTATGGCTACACCTTC.

This clone was seen more than once but under ten times. V usage is TRBV28 and J usage is TRBJ1-2, with D possibly matching TRBD1 (6 bases). Trimming took 3 bases from V and 4 from J, leaving 15 bases between them. The germline V gene has CDR1 MDHEN and CDR2 SYDVKM. CDR3 length equals 15 residues. CDR3 nucleotide sequence: TGTGCCAGCAGTTTGGGTGGGGGGCGCACCTATGGCTACACCTTC. Its protein is CASSLGGGRTYGYTF.

This chain connects TRBV5-3 to TRBJ1-5; D is perhaps TRBD1 (6 bases). TRBV5-3 is classed as an ORF, of uncertain function. The V end lost 3 bases, the J end lost 0 bases, and 16 bases lay between the germline ends. The CDR3 loop spans 17 amino acids. For the CDR3, the DNA is TGTGCCAGAAGCTCTCTAACAGGGATGGATAGCAATCAGCCCCAGCATTTT. It encodes CARSSLTGMDSNQPQHF.

The gene calls are TRBV18 and TRBJ2-1, with D perhaps matching TRBD1 (6 bases). CDR3 length: 17 residues. The germline V gene encodes CDR1 KGHSH and CDR2 LQKENI. Deletions cut 3 bases from V and 0 bases from J, with 15 bases between. Here the CDR3 reads CASSPIGQRSSYNEQFF. DNA of the CDR3: TGTGCCAGCTCACCCATTGGACAGCGGAGCTCCTACAATGAGCAGTTCTTC. Complete variable domain (other parts from reference TRBV18 and TRBJ2-1): NAGVMQNPRHLVRRRGQEARLRCSPMKGHSHVYWYRQLPEEGLKFMVYLQKENIIDESGMPKERFSAEFPKEGPSILRIQQVVRGDSAAYFCASSPIGQRSSYNEQFFGPGTRLTVL.

This chain connects TRBV7-9 to TRBJ2-7, with D possibly matching TRBD2 (5 bases). CDR3 length: 12 residues. V was cut by 1 base and J by 12 bases, with 13 bases left in between. Germline-derived CDR1 and CDR2 are SEHNR and FQNEAQ (reference sequence). CDR3 residues: CASSLDEGRTYF. The CDR3 DNA sequence: TGTGCCAGCAGCTTAGATGAGGGAAGGACGTACTTC. The full variable domain, in which reference TRBV7-9 and TRBJ2-7 provide the parts outside the CDR3, is DTGVSQNPRHKITKRGQNVTFRCDPISEHNRLYWYRQTLGQGPEFLTYFQNEAQLEKSRLLSDRFSAERPKGSFSTLEIQRTEQGDSAMYLCASSLDEGRTYFGPGTRLTVT.